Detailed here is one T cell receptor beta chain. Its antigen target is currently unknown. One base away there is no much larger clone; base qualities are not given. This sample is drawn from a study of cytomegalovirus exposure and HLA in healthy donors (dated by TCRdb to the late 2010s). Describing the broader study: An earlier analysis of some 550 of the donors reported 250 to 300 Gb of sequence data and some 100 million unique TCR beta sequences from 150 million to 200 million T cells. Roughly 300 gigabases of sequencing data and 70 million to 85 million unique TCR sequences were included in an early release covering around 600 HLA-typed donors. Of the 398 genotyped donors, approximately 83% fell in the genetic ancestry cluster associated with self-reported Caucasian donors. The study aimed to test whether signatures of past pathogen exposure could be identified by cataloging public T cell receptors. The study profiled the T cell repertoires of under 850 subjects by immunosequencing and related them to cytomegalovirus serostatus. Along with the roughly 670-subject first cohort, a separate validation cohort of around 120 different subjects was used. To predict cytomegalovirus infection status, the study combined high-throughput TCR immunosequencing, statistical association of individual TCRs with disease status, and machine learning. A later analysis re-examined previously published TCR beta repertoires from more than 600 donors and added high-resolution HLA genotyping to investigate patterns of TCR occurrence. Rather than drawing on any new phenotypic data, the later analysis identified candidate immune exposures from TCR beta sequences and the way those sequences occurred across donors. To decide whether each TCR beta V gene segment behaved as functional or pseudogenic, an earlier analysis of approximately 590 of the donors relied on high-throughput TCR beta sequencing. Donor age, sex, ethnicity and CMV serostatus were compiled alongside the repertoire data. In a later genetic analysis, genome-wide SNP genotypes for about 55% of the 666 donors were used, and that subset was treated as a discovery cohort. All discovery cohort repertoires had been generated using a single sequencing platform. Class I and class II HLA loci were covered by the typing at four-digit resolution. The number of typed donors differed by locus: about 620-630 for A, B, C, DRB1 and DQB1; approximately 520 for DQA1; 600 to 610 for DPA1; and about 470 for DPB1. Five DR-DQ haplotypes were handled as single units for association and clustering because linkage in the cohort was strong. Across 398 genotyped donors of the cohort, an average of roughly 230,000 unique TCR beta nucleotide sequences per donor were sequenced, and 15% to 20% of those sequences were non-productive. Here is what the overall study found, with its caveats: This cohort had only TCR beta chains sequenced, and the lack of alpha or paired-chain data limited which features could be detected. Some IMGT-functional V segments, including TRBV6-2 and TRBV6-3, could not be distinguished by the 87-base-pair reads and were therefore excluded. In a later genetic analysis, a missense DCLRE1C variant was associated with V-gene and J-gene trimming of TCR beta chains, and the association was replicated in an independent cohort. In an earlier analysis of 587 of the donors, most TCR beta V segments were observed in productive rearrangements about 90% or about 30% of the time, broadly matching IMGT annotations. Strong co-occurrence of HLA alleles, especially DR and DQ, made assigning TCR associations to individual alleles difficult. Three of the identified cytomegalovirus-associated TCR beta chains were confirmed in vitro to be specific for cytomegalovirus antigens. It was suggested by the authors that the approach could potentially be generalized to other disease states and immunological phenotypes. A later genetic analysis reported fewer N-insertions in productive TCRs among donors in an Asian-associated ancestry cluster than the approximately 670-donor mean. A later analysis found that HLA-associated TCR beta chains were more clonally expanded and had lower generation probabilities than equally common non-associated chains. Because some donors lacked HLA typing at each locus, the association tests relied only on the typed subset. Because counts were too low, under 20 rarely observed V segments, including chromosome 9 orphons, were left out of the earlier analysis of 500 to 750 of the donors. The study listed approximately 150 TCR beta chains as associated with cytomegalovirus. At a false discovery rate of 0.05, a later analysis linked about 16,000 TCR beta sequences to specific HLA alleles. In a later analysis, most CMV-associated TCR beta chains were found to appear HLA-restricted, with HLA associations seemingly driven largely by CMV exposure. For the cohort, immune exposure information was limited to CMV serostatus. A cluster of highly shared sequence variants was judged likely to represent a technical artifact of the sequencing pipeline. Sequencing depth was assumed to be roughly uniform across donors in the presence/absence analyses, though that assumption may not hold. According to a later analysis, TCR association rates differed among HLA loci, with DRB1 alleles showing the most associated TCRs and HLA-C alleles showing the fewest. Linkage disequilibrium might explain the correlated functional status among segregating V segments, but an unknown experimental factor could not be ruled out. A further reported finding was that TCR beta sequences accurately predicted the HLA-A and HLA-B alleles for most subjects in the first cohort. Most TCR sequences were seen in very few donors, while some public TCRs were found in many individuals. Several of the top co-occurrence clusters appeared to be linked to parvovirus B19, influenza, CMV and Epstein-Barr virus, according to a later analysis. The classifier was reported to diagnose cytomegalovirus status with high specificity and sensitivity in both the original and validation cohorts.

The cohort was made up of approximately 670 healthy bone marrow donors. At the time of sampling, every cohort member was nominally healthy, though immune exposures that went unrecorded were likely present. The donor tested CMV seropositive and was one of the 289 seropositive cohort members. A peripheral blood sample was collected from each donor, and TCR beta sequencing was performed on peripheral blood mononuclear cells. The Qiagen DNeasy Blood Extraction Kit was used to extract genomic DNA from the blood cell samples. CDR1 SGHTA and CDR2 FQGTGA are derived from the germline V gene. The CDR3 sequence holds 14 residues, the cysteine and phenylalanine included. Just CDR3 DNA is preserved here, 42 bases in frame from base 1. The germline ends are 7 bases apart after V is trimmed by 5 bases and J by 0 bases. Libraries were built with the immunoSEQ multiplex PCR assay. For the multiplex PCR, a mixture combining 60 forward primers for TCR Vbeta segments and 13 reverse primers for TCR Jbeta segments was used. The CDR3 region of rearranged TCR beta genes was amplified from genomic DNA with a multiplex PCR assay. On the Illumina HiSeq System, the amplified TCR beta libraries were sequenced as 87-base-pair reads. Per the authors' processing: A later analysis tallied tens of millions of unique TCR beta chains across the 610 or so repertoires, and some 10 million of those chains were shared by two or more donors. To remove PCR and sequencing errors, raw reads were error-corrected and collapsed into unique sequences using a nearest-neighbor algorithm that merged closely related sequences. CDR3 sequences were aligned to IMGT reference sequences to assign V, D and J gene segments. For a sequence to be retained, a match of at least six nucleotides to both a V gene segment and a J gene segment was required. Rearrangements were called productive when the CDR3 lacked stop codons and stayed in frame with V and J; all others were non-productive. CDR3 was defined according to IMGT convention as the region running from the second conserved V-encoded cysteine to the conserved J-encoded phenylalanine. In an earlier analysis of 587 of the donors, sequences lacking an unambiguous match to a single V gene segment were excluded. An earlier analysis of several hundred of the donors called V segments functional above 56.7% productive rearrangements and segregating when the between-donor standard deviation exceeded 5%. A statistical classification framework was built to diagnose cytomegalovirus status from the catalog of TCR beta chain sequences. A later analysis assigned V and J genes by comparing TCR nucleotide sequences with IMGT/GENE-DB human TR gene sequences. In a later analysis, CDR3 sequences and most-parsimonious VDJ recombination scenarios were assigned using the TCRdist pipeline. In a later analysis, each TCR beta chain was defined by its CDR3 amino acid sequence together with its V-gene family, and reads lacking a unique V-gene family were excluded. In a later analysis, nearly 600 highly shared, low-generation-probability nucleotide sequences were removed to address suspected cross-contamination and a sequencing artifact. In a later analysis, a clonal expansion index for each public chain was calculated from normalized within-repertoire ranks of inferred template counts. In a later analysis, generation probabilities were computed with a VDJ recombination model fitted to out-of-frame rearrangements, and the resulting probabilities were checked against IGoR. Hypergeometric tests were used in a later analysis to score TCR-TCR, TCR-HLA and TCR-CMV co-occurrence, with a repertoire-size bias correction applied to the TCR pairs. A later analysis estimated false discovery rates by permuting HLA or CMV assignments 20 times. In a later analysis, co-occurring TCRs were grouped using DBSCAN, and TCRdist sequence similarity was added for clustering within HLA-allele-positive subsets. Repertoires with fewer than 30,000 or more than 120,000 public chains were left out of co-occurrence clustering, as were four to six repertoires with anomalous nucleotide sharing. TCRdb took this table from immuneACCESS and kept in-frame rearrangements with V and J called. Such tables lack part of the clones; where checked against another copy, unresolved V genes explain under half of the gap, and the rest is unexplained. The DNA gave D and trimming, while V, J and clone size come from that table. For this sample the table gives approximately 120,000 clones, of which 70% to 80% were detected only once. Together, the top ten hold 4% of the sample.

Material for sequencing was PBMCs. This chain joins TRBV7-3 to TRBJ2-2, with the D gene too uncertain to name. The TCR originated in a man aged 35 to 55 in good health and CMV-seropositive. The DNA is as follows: TGTGCCAGCAGCCCGAGAACGAACACCGGGGAGCTGTTTTTT. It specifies CASSPRTNTGELFF.